The T cell receptor beta chain described here comes from a study of T-cell memory formation after mild COVID-19. The V gene's germline CDR1 is LGHNA and CDR2 YNFKEQ. The CDR3 spans 13 residues. Trimming took off 0 bases at V and 1 base at J, with 3 bases between the two ends. Amplification by 5'RACE using constant-segment primers produced TCR alpha and TCR beta cDNA libraries that carried sample barcodes and UMIs. In TCRdb, the 5' RACE reads were re-called with MiXCR into one record per CDR3 protein. The sample includes a few hundred thousand distinct CDR3 sequences, 7.5% to 10% of them seen just once.

The V call is TRBV4-2, the J call TRBJ1-1; D remains unclear. This sequence was found in a man aged 18 to 29 who had mild COVID-19 (a few samples of this study predate the infection). Cell type and time point are not known. The sequenced sample consisted of PBMCs or a T cell subset sorted from them (not recorded which). The CDR3: CASSQEKNTEAFF. CDR3 bases: TGTGCCAGCAGCCAAGAAAAGAACACTGAAGCTTTCTTT.